The clone carrying this T cell receptor (beta chain) was counted a single time. Its antigen is undetermined. In germline, CDR1 is SNHLY, CDR2 FYNNEI. There are 16 residues in the CDR3. After removal of 5 bases from V and 0 bases from J, the junction contained 3 bases not matched to a gene. The record originates from a study of cytomegalovirus exposure and HLA in healthy donors. The overall study: The 95 to 150 validation repertoires used a platform that matched the one used for the approximately 610 first-cohort repertoires, as a later analysis reported. The study, taken as a whole, reports: The study flagged around 160 TCR beta chains as cytomegalovirus-associated. In vitro work confirmed that three CMV-associated chains recognize CMV antigens.

Assay used: immunoSEQ multiplex PCR; TCRdb lists only in-frame clones, some missing. The profile covers 100,000 or so clones, with approximately 88% appearing a single time and under 4.5% taken by the ten largest. The donors were in the roughly 110-subject validation cohort; that cohort was separate from the roughly 700-subject first cohort. The V call is TRBV2, the J call TRBJ2-3, with 12 bases lining up with TRBD2. Sequencing was done on a sample of PBMCs. The clonotype originates from a woman in her 30s in good health and CMV-seronegative. CDR3 DNA sequence: TGTGCCAGCAGTTTTGGACTAGCGGGAAGCACAGATACGCAGTATTTT. This gives the protein CASSFGLAGSTDTQYF.